One and the same sample provided the 31 T cell receptor beta chains below, sequenced in a study of blood T cell repertoires in COVID-19. TCRdb's copy holds only in-frame clones and misses some; the assay was immunoSEQ multiplex PCR. The table has tens of thousands of clones, approximately 83% seen once. The sample consisted of peripheral blood. These receptors all come from a woman older than 75 with acute or convalescent COVID-19.

The chain has TRBV19 and TRBJ2-1; 9 bases are a match to TRBD2. From germline, CDR1 is LNHDA and CDR2 SQIVND (reference sequence). The V gene end was trimmed by 6 bases and the J gene end by 1 base; junction bases not matched to a gene: 7. The CDR3 contains 16 residues. CDR3 residues: CASRREGQGSYNEQFF. DNA for the CDR3: TGTGCCAGTAGGCGGGAGGGCCAGGGGTCCTACAATGAGCAGTTCTTC.

V gene TRBV6-5 combines with J gene TRBJ1-1; perhaps TRBD1 as D (5 bases). Germline CDR1 MNHEY, CDR2 SVGAGI. This CDR3 is built from 12 residues. V gave up 8 bases and J gave up 7 bases, with 14 bases separating them. The CDR3 DNA reads as TGTGCCAGCTCCGGGGGGTATGGTGAAGCTTTCTTT. It yields the protein CASSGGYGEAFF.

This chain joins TRBV6-5 and TRBJ2-7, with D maybe TRBD2 (6 bases). Per germline, CDR1 MNHEY and CDR2 SVGAGI. The CDR3 runs to 14 residues. V was trimmed by 9 bases and J by 2 bases, leaving 17 bases between them. The CDR3 loop reads CASESGTATYEQYF. The CDR3 bases are TGTGCCAGTGAGTCCGGGACTGCTACCTACGAGCAGTACTTC.

The chain links TRBV21-1 to TRBJ2-1; TRBD1 is the table's D call, not checked against the DNA. TRBV21-1 is a listed pseudogene. The CDR3 runs 15 residues. CDR3 in DNA: TGTGCCAGCAGCAAAGCAGTGACAGGGCATCGAGAGCAGTTCTTC. Translating gives CASSKAVTGHREQFF.

In this sample, this clone turned up once. The chain is built from TRBV10-3 and TRBJ2-1; 10 nucleotides agree with TRBD2. Germline V gene sequence: CDR1 ENHRY, CDR2 SYGVKD. The CDR3 contains 15 residues. The J segment lost 7 bases and the V segment lost 5 bases, leaving 8 bases of the junction unmatched. Here the CDR3 reads CAISLAGGGGNEQFF. CDR3 DNA: TGTGCCATCAGTTTAGCGGGAGGAGGGGGAAATGAGCAGTTCTTC.

The V and J genes are TRBV6-5 and TRBJ2-5, with D unclear. The CDR3 covers 13 residues. V lost 7 bases and J 2 bases, leaving 11 bases between the germline ends. Looked up from germline, CDR1 is MNHEY and CDR2 is SVGAGI. CDR3 nucleotide sequence: TGTGCCAGCACGGTTGGGCCTCAAGAGACCCAGTACTTC. Translated: CASTVGPQETQYF.

The V gene is TRBV20-1, the J gene TRBJ2-7; maybe TRBD2 (5 bases). This CDR3 spans 14 amino acids. V gave up 3 bases and J gave up 7 bases, with 19 bases separating them. Germline CDR1 reads DFQATT; CDR2 reads SNEGSKA (reference sequence). The CDR3 loop is CSASLATTTWEQYF. The CDR3 region has the DNA TGCAGTGCTAGTCTAGCTACTACTACGTGGGAGCAGTACTTC.

This clone has a handful of counts. V and J are TRBV5-6 and TRBJ2-3; TRBD1 is a possible D gene (6 bases). The CDR3 runs to 15 residues. Germline values: CDR1 SGHDT, CDR2 YYEEEE. V was shortened by 3 bases and J by 5 bases, with 16 bases between the two germline ends. CDR3 protein: CASSSKPRGRDTQYF. In DNA form, the CDR3 reads TGTGCCAGCAGCTCAAAACCGAGGGGGAGAGATACGCAGTATTTT.

The chain links TRBV10-3 to TRBJ2-5; 9 nucleotides align to TRBD1. The J segment lost 5 bases and the V segment lost 7 bases, leaving 8 bases of the junction unmatched. This CDR3 is 14 amino acids long. In germline, CDR1 is ENHRY, CDR2 SYGVKD. The CDR3 sequence is CAITSDRGRETQYF. The CDR3 DNA reads as TGTGCCATCACCTCGGACAGGGGTAGGGAGACCCAGTACTTC.

A single count supports this clone. The rearrangement uses TRBV12-3 or TRBV12-4 and TRBJ2-1; D not certain. CDR3 length equals 11 residues. V shed 7 bases and J shed 4 bases, with 5 bases lying between them. In DNA, the CDR3 is TGTGCCAGCACCGCGTACAATGAGCAGTTCTTC. Translating gives CASTAYNEQFF.

This chain links TRBV10-2 with TRBJ1-6; 9 nucleotides match TRBD1. V was pared by 6 bases and J by 7 bases, with 7 bases of the junction left unmatched. This CDR3 spans 15 amino acids. Germline V gene lookup returns CDR1 WSHSY and CDR2 SAAADI. Here the CDR3 reads CASRADRGTNSPLHF. The CDR3 DNA reads TGCGCCAGCAGAGCGGACAGGGGAACGAATTCACCCCTCCACTTT.

The chain recombines TRBV28 with TRBJ2-5; TRBD2 is a possible D gene (6 bases). Trimming removed 4 bases at V and 2 bases at J, with 11 bases between. The CDR3 covers 14 residues. Germline CDR1 is MDHEN and CDR2 is SYDVKM. The CDR3 DNA follows: TGTGCCAGCAGTTCTGCCGGGGGACAAGAGACCCAGTACTTC. Protein sequence: CASSSAGGQETQYF.

J is TRBJ2-1 and V is TRBV7-2; 8 bases align to TRBD1. The trim removed 4 bases at V and 4 bases at J, leaving 6 bases unmatched. The CDR3 sequence is 15 residues long. Germline V gene lookup returns CDR1 SGHTA and CDR2 FQGNSA. The CDR3: CASSSSRDRYNEQFF. For the CDR3, the DNA is TGTGCCAGCAGCTCGTCCCGGGACAGGTACAATGAGCAGTTCTTC.

This chain uses TRBV3-1 (or the pseudogene TRBV3-2) with TRBJ2-3; 7 nucleotides line up with TRBD2. Unmatched junction bases numbered 17, after V lost 4 bases and J lost 4 bases. CDR3 length equals 18 residues. Germline CDR1 and CDR2: LGHDT and YNNKEL (reference sequence). CDR3 region: CASSRKGRAGEHADTQYF. The CDR3, as DNA: TGTGCCAGCAGCCGAAAGGGGCGGGCGGGAGAGCATGCAGATACGCAGTATTTT.

The chain carries TRBV15 and TRBJ1-1; D might be TRBD1 (5 bases). V dropped 6 bases and J dropped 7 bases, with 9 bases sitting between them. Per germline, CDR1 LNHNV and CDR2 YYDKDF (reference sequence). The CDR3 loop spans 11 amino acids. This CDR3 is CATSKGVEAFF. CDR3 DNA sequence: TGTGCCACCAGTAAAGGGGTTGAAGCTTTCTTT.

The chain couples TRBV7-2 to TRBJ1-6, with TRBD1 matching 7 bases. The V segment lost 3 bases and the J segment 7 bases; nucleotides outside the gene matches: 6. Germline-derived CDR1 and CDR2 are SGHTA and FQGNSA. The length of the CDR3 is 15 residues. The chain's CDR3 is CASSLYRGHNSPLHF. The CDR3, as DNA: TGTGCCAGCAGCTTGTACAGGGGACACAATTCACCCCTCCACTTT.

The chain is built from TRBV28 and TRBJ2-1, with TRBD2 as a possible D gene (6 bases). Germline V gene lookup returns CDR1 MDHEN and CDR2 SYDVKM. V was trimmed by 2 bases and J by 5 bases, leaving 13 bases between them. This CDR3 has 15 amino acids. The CDR3 coding sequence is TGTGCCAGCAGTTTAAGGGACTGGTCCAACAATGAGCAGTTCTTC. Translating gives CASSLRDWSNNEQFF. Together with reference TRBV28 and TRBJ2-1, the CDR3 gives the full variable domain: DVKVTQSSRYLVKRTGEKVFLECVQDMDHENMFWYRQDPGLGLRLIYFSYDVKMKEKGDIPEGYSVSREKKERFSLILESASTNQTSMYLCASSLRDWSNNEQFFGPGTRLTVL.

The chain links TRBV10-3 to TRBJ2-7; D is unclear. Trimming pared 3 bases from V and 5 bases from J, leaving 11 bases between. Germline V gene data show CDR1 as ENHRY and CDR2 as SYGVKD. This CDR3 region has 13 residues. The CDR3 loop reads CAISEGLVDEQYF. In nucleotides, the CDR3 is TGTGCCATCAGTGAAGGTCTAGTGGACGAGCAGTACTTC.

The chain joins TRBV3-1 (or the pseudogene TRBV3-2) to TRBJ2-1; TRBD2 aligns across 10 bases. V trimming: 1 base; J trimming: 10 bases; junction bases outside the gene matches: 4. Germline-derived CDR1 and CDR2 are LGHDT and YNNKEL (reference sequence). The CDR3 loop spans 14 amino acids. The CDR3 DNA follows: TGTGCCAGCAGCCAAGGGGCTAGCGGGAGCGAGCAGTTCTTC. Its protein is CASSQGASGSEQFF.

The J gene is TRBJ1-1, the V gene TRBV7-2; D is perhaps TRBD1 (5 bases). V was cut by 8 bases and J by 0 bases, with 10 bases left in between. Germline-derived CDR1 and CDR2 are SGHTA and FQGNSA. The CDR3 covers 13 residues. CDR3 in DNA: TGTGCCAGCGGGGGGGGGATGAACACTGAAGCTTTCTTT. It specifies CASGGGMNTEAFF.

This chain uses TRBV19 with TRBJ1-4, with D possibly matching TRBD1 (5 bases). The V and J ends lost 4 bases and 3 bases respectively, with 9 bases between them. This CDR3 spans 14 amino acids. CDR1 LNHDA and CDR2 SQIVND come from the germline V gene (reference sequence). CDR3 bases: TGTGCCAGTAGTACCCGGGACTCTAATGAAAAACTGTTTTTT. It yields the protein CASSTRDSNEKLFF. The variable domain in full, with the rest retrieved from reference TRBV19 and TRBJ1-4, is DGGITQSPKYLFRKEGQNVTLSCEQNLNHDAMYWYRQDPGQGLRLIYYSQIVNDFQKGDIAEGYSVSREKKESFPLTVTSAQKNPTAFYLCASSTRDSNEKLFFGSGTQLSVL.

V usage is TRBV19 and J usage is TRBJ1-2, with a possible D match to TRBD1 (6 bases). This CDR3 contains 17 residues. Trimming cost V 4 bases and J 4 bases, with 22 bases left between them. CDR1 is LNHDA, CDR2 SQIVND, per germline (reference sequence). CDR3 DNA: TGTGCCAGTAGTAGGTTCGGGGGGCCCGCCCCTATCTATGGCTACACCTTC. This translates into CASSRFGGPAPIYGYTF.

The V gene is TRBV18, the J gene TRBJ2-2, with a tentative D call TRBD2 (6 bases). Germline-derived CDR1 and CDR2 are KGHSH and LQKENI. Trimming took off 3 bases at V and 2 bases at J, with 16 bases between the two ends. The CDR3 totals 17 residues. CDR3 nucleotides: TGTGCCAGCTCACCCGTAGCGGTCCCTGGAAACACCGGGGAGCTGTTTTTT. This translates into CASSPVAVPGNTGELFF.

The chain links TRBV3-1 (or the pseudogene TRBV3-2) to TRBJ2-1; 13 nucleotides align to TRBD2. V shed 4 bases, J shed 8 bases, and the junction held 5 bases outside the gene matches. The CDR3 is 15 amino acids. CDR1 LGHDT and CDR2 YNNKEL come from the germline V gene (reference sequence). The CDR3 DNA reads TGTGCCAGCAGCCCCGGGACTAGCGGGATCGATGAGCAGTTCTTC. Its protein product is CASSPGTSGIDEQFF.

The rearrangement links TRBV20-1 to TRBJ1-5, with D maybe TRBD1 (5 bases). Between the trimmed V and J ends, which lost 3 bases and 1 base, there was a span of 10 bases. Looked up from germline, CDR1 is DFQATT and CDR2 is SNEGSKA (reference sequence). The CDR3 has 14 amino acids. CDR3 nucleotide sequence: TGCAGTGCTAGTCGTCCAGGGAGCAATCAGCCCCAGCATTTT. This translates into CSASRPGSNQPQHF.

This clone appeared once. J is TRBJ2-3 and V is TRBV10-1; weak D call: TRBD2 (6 bases). Germline CDR1 WNHNN, CDR2 SYGVQD (reference sequence). The CDR3 has 13 amino acids. Trimming took off 7 bases at V and 5 bases at J, with 13 bases between the two ends. The CDR3 nucleotides are TGCGCCAGCAAGGTTTCAGCGGGAGATACGCAGTATTTT. Translation: CASKVSAGDTQYF.

This chain joins TRBV7-3 and TRBJ2-1; the match to TRBD2 covers 10 bases. The CDR3 totals 16 residues. Germline V lookup: CDR1 SGHTA, CDR2 FQGTGA. Trimming cost V 4 bases and J 7 bases; bases outside gene matches: 10. In nucleotides, the CDR3 is TGTGCCAGCAGCTCAGCTACTAGCGGGGAAGGGAATGAGCAGTTCTTC. Residues: CASSSATSGEGNEQFF.

The CDR3 DNA sequence: TGCAGCGTGCGAGCGGGAGAACCTGAAGCTTTCTTT. Translated, it gives CSVRAGEPEAFF. The chain couples TRBV29-1 to TRBJ1-1; D is unresolved. The CDR3 has 12 amino acids. Trimming cost V 6 bases and J 6 bases, with 14 bases left between them. The germline V gene has CDR1 SQVTM and CDR2 ANQGSEA. The variable domain in full, completed from reference TRBV29-1 and TRBJ1-1, reads SAVISQKPSRDICQRGTSLTIQCQVDSQVTMMFWYRQQPGQSLTLIATANQGSEATYESGFVIDKFPISRPNLTFSTLTVSNMSPEDSSIYLCSVRAGEPEAFFGQGTRLTVV.

The rearrangement uses TRBV28 and TRBJ2-5, with D possibly being TRBD1 (5 bases). Germline V CDR1 and CDR2: MDHEN, SYDVKM. CDR3 size: 14 residues. Trimming removed 5 bases at V and 5 bases at J, with 15 bases between. The CDR3 DNA follows: TGTGCCAGCAGTCCTACAGGCGGTCCGGAGACCCAGTACTTC. Translating it yields CASSPTGGPETQYF.

The chain links TRBV4-3 to TRBJ2-2; D not resolved. Trimming took 0 bases from V and 1 from J, leaving 6 bases between them. CDR1 and CDR2 (germline): LGHNA, YSLEER. The CDR3 length is 15 residues. Here the CDR3 reads CASSQEIGNTGELFF. The CDR3, as DNA: TGCGCCAGCAGCCAAGAGATCGGGAACACCGGGGAGCTGTTTTTT.

The rearrangement joins TRBV19 to TRBJ1-3; 9 bases fit TRBD1. The V and J ends lost 0 bases and 5 bases, in that order; junction bases with no gene match: 5. The germline gives CDR1 LNHDA, CDR2 SQIVND (reference sequence). The CDR3 is 16 amino acids. CDR3 in DNA: TGTGCCAGTAGTATAGACCACGGGACAGGGAGAAACACCATATATTTT. Its protein is CASSIDHGTGRNTIYF. Variable domain in full (rest from reference TRBV19 and TRBJ1-3): DGGITQSPKYLFRKEGQNVTLSCEQNLNHDAMYWYRQDPGQGLRLIYYSQIVNDFQKGDIAEGYSVSREKKESFPLTVTSAQKNPTAFYLCASSIDHGTGRNTIYFGEGSWLTVV.